This T cell receptor beta chain was found in a study of blood T cell repertoires in COVID-19. Everyone who took part was roughly 18 to 95 years old, and they came from about two dozen US areas. Contact with a PCR-confirmed or clinician-diagnosed COVID-19 case occurred within 2 weeks of entry. The authors' processing: Reference gene primer amplification in the assay estimated nucleated cell counts. Some clones are missing from TCRdb's copy, which holds only in-frame ones; the method was immunoSEQ multiplex PCR. The V and J calls and clone size were taken over from that table, and D and trimming were inferred from the DNA. The table has 250,000 or so clones, 85% seen once; the top ten hold about 6.9%. This TCR was sampled from a woman in her forties or fifties who had been exposed to COVID-19. Sequences were obtained from PBMCs or T cells enriched from blood (not recorded which).

In DNA, the CDR3 is TGTGCCAGCAGCTTGTTGGCAGGACTTGAAGCTTTCTTT. Translated: CASSLLAGLEAFF. The gene calls are TRBV5-8 and TRBJ1-1; D remains unclear. From germline, CDR1 is SGHTS and CDR2 YDEGEE. V was cut by 1 base and J by 7 bases, with 11 bases left in between. CDR3 length: 13 residues.